This T cell receptor (beta chain) was identified during a study of blood T cells in healthy people across ages. Study-level findings and limits: Strongly correlated with naive T cell percentage was TCR beta diversity. Older age coincided with a roughly linear decline in TCR beta diversity per million T cells.

The authors isolated at least 6.5 million PBMCs per sample. PCR was performed a second time for about 7 to 12 cycles using a sample-barcoded 5' primer and a J-beta primer mix. Via MiXCR, TCRdb re-called the 5' RACE reads, giving one row per CDR3 protein. Found here are 1.5 million to 2 million distinct CDR3 sequences, less than 50% of them singletons; the top ten hold roughly 2%. This clonotype was counted a single time. Its antigen is unidentified. The CDR3 has 17 amino acids. Trimming cost V 5 bases and J 0 bases, with 17 bases left between them. Germline CDR1 reads SGHNT; CDR2 reads YENEEA. The sequence came from a woman between 40 and 50 years old in good health. Sequencing was carried out using blood. This chain joins TRBV11-3 and TRBJ1-3; D gene unclear. The CDR3 region is CASSTAGAVSSGNTIYF. In nucleotides, the CDR3 is TGTGCCAGCAGCACAGCGGGAGCTGTCAGCTCTGGAAACACCATATATTTT.